Listed below are T cell receptor beta chains from one sample, sequenced in a study of identifying expanded T cells in peripheral blood. Assay used: immunoSEQ multiplex PCR; TCRdb lists only in-frame clones, some missing. The table has about 100,000 clones, 80% to 90% seen once. Specimen: blood. These receptor sequences come from a person between 18 and 70 years old in good health. CDR3s include the opening cysteine and the closing phenylalanine or tryptophan. D genes are given only for firm matches.

TRBJ2-2 | TRBD1 | TRBV5-3 | CARSLGNRGQTGELFF
TRBJ1-5 | . | TRBV6-1 | CASSEDPRRVYSNQPQHF
TRBJ1-5 | . | TRBV15 | CATTERGNQPQHF
TRBJ1-2 | . | TRBV25-1 | CASSEVGARYGYTF
TRBJ1-1 | TRBD1 | TRBV7-2 | CASSPWSGTVNTEAFF
TRBJ2-1 | TRBD1 | TRBV5-1 | CASSLGQGHNEQFF
TRBJ1-2 | TRBD1 | TRBV7-9 | CASSPQGASGYTF
TRBJ2-1 | . | TRBV7-9 | CASNDGRGQPNEQFF
TRBJ1-2 | . | TRBV14 | CASSQTTYGYTF
TRBJ2-5 | . | TRBV6-6 | CASSYGRLETQYF
TRBJ1-5 | . | TRBV5-8 | CASSLFRGSGSNQPQHF
TRBJ1-2 | . | TRBV5-3 | CARIPSNSDLSSDYGYTF
TRBJ2-7 | . | TRBV30 | CAWSVRWEQGRYEQYF
TRBJ1-1 | . | TRBV6-1 | CASSEVRGMNTEAFF
TRBJ1-2 | . | TRBV4-2 | CASSPSTGSDYGYTF
TRBJ1-3 | . | TRBV7-9 | CASSHTGAGNTIYF
TRBJ1-1 | . | TRBV30 | CAWSVTGRRNFEAFF
TRBJ2-5 | . | TRBV21-1 | CASTPGLAGGQETQYF
TRBJ1-2 | TRBD1 | TRBV6-7 | CASSYSGTGNYGYTF
TRBJ2-7 | . | TRBV5-1 | CASSLVQGRNEQYF
TRBJ2-1 | TRBD2 | TRBV13 | CASSSALTSGSYNEQFF
TRBJ1-3 | . | TRBV11-2 | CASSPFLSGNTIYF
TRBJ1-4 | TRBD1 | TRBV7-9 | CASSFRTGGGIATNEKLFF
TRBJ1-5 | . | TRBV7-2 | CASGSGVAGPQHF
TRBJ1-1 | TRBD1 | TRBV5-1 | CASSDRTGPNTEAFF
TRBJ2-7 | TRBD1 | TRBV4-1 | CASSHLPGQGLLEQLYEQYF
TRBJ2-2 | . | TRBV5-6 | CASSLVGQGTTGELFF
TRBJ1-6 | . | TRBV27 | CASSFVASSSPLHF
TRBJ1-2 | . | TRBV5-6 | CASSLGEDYGYTF
TRBJ1-2 | TRBD1 | TRBV5-1 | CASAPRDRPLFVDGYTF
TRBJ1-1 | TRBD1 | TRBV18 | CASSPAGTGASEAFF